This entry is about one TCR beta chain. This CDR3 spans 15 amino acids. Germline CDR1 is LGHNA and CDR2 is YNFKEQ. With 5 bases removed from V and 0 bases from J, the gap between germline ends came to 14 bases. Clones were sequenced by immunoSEQ multiplex PCR, and TCRdb holds only the in-frame ones, with some missing. The data contain 70,000 to 100,000 clones, roughly 91% of them seen just once; the ten biggest clones take up approximately 4.7%. The data derive from a study of T cell changes during pregnancy in multiple sclerosis. The sequences come from peripheral blood, collected in the first trimester of pregnancy. This receptor was identified in a female donor with multiple sclerosis, enrolled in a pregnancy study. The genes are TRBV4-2 and TRBJ2-7, with D perhaps matching TRBD1 (5 bases). The CDR3 sequence: CASSYEQGSSYEQYF. CDR3 in DNA: TGTGCCAGCAGCTACGAGCAGGGCTCCTCCTACGAGCAGTACTTC.